This T cell receptor (beta chain) comes out of a study of shared clonotypes between healthy human individuals. Study-wide results and limits: It was anticipated that sequencing depth would influence how many clonotypes donors shared.

Remarks on this clone: Its target is unknown.

The naive CD8 subset, CD45RO-negative cells positively selected for CCR7, excluded terminally differentiated effector memory CD45RA+ cells. Data came from immunoSEQ multiplex PCR; TCRdb stores just in-frame clones and leaves some out. The sample has 1.5 million to 2.5 million clones; about 95% are singletons. The CDR3 contains 17 residues. Germline V gives CDR1 SGHVS, CDR2 FQNEAQ. J lost 0 bases, V lost 5 bases, and 10 bases had no gene match. This clonotype was sampled from a man aged 18 to 35 in good health. Sequenced sample: naive CD8+ T cells sorted from blood. The rearrangement joins TRBV7-8 to TRBJ2-3; TRBD2 matches at 8 bases. The CDR3 bases are TGTGCCAGCAGCATACGCGTAGCGGGGCCTAGCACAGATACGCAGTATTTT. Residues: CASSIRVAGPSTDTQYF.